The 18 T cell receptor beta chains given below trace back to one sample, sequenced in a study of T cell clonotyping in hematopoietic cell transplantation (dated by TCRdb to the early 2020s). What the time point label conveys for this sample: recipient sample about 28 days before transplant, after cytoreduction. Libraries were built with the immunoSEQ multiplex PCR assay. TCRdb provides this immuneACCESS table in a form limited to in-frame rearrangements. Some clones are lacking; in checked studies, under half of them reflect an unresolved V gene, and why the rest are absent is not known. The sample table shows 35,000 to 45,000 clones, and approximately 95% are seen once. Of the sample, 1.5% to 2% falls within the top ten clones. The sample consisted of peripheral blood mononuclear cells, taken before stem cell transplant. These receptors came from a man aged 40-55 years with chronic myeloid leukemia. Some clones in this sample may be carry-over from other donors' samples.

This chain uses TRBV21-1 with TRBJ1-1. TRBV21-1 is designated a pseudogene. CDR3 size: 17 residues. CDR3 nucleotide sequence: TGTGCCAGCAGTCCCACGAGGTCAGGGGAGGAGGACACTGAAGCTTTCTTT. Translated: CASSPTRSGEEDTEAFF.

The rearrangement uses TRBV20-1 and TRBJ2-5; unclear D gene. Germline lookup yields CDR1 DFQATT and CDR2 SNEGSKA (reference sequence). The CDR3 is 11 residues long. V gave up 6 bases and J gave up 5 bases, with 10 bases separating them. CDR3 coding DNA: TGCAGTGCCCCTCATCCGGAGACCCAGTACTTC. This sequence encodes CSAPHPETQYF.

This chain links TRBV13 with TRBJ1-1, with 7 bases aligning to TRBD1. This CDR3 contains 15 residues. Germline CDR1 is PRHDT and CDR2 is FYEKMQ (reference sequence). J was trimmed by 7 bases and V by 3 bases; bases with no gene match: 11. The CDR3 nucleotides are TGTGCCAGCAGCTTGAGCCAGGGGGTAGGTTGTGAAGCTTTCTTT. Translating it yields CASSLSQGVGCEAFF.

The chain carries TRBV5-4 and TRBJ1-1, with 7 bases identical to TRBD1. The CDR3 extends over 16 amino acids. Germline V gene sequence: CDR1 SGHNT, CDR2 YYREEE (reference sequence). The V segment lost 3 bases and the J segment 4 bases; nucleotides outside the gene matches: 12. CDR3 sequence: CASSSPAPDRATEAFF. For the CDR3, the DNA is TGTGCCAGCAGCTCTCCCGCTCCAGACAGGGCCACTGAAGCTTTCTTT.

CDR3 in amino acids: CASSQDTGHNQPQHF. The CDR3 DNA reads as TGCGCCAGCAGCCAAGATACAGGGCACAATCAGCCCCAGCATTTT. The V call is TRBV4-3, the J call TRBJ1-5; a weak D match, TRBD1 (6 bases). Germline V lookup: CDR1 LGHNA, CDR2 YSLEER. The CDR3 sequence is 15 residues long. V was trimmed by 0 bases and J by 3 bases, leaving 9 bases between them.

The chain recombines TRBV5-1 with TRBJ1-2; D remains unclear. CDR3 length: 14 amino acids. V was clipped by 2 bases and J by 0 bases, with 8 bases between them. Per germline, CDR1 SGHRS and CDR2 YFSETQ. The CDR3 region has the DNA TGCGCCAGCAGCTTTGGTGTAGCTAACTATGGCTACACCTTC. This codes for CASSFGVANYGYTF.

The J gene is TRBJ1-1, the V gene TRBV5-5; D unresolved. V shed 0 bases and J shed 4 bases, with 13 bases lying between them. From germline, CDR1 is SGHKS and CDR2 YYEKEE (reference sequence). The CDR3 runs 15 residues. CDR3 coding DNA: TGTGCCAGCAGCTTGGCCCGGCCAGGAGGCACTGAAGCTTTCTTT. Amino acids: CASSLARPGGTEAFF.

CDR3 loop: CASSGTRSREQYF. Written as DNA, the CDR3 is TGTGCCAGCAGTGGGACTAGATCGAGAGAGCAGTACTTC. The gene calls are TRBV2 and TRBJ2-7, with TRBD2 matching over 7 bases. The CDR3 spans 13 residues. Germline loops: CDR1 SNHLY, CDR2 FYNNEI. Losses at the gene ends were 4 bases for V and 7 bases for J; bases not matched to a gene: 7.

Here the CDR3 reads CASTPGIGVQPQHF. In nucleotides, the CDR3 is TGTGCCAGTACCCCAGGGATAGGGGTGCAGCCCCAGCATTTT. The gene calls are TRBV19 and TRBJ1-5; maybe TRBD1 (5 bases). The ends were cut back, 7 bases at V and 7 bases at J, with 17 bases in the middle. The CDR3 extends over 14 amino acids. Germline-derived CDR1 and CDR2 are LNHDA and SQIVND (reference sequence).

The sample holds one count of this clone. The rearrangement joins TRBV7-2 to TRBJ1-1, with D perhaps TRBD1 (6 bases). Germline-derived CDR1 and CDR2 are SGHTA and FQGNSA. The CDR3 runs 15 residues. V was cut by 5 bases and J by 2 bases, with 15 bases left in between. The CDR3 spells CASSPLGTPNTEAFF. The CDR3 DNA reads as TGTGCCAGCAGCCCTCTCGGGACACCCAACACTGAAGCTTTCTTT.

The V and J genes are TRBV7-9 and TRBJ2-2, with D hard to call. CDR1 is SEHNR and CDR2 is FQNEAQ in the germline V gene (reference sequence). This CDR3 has 13 residues. Trimming shortened V by 1 base and J by 4 bases, and 4 bases separated the two germline ends. Here the CDR3 reads CASSLGGTGELFF. The CDR3 DNA reads as TGTGCCAGCAGCTTAGGCGGCACCGGGGAGCTGTTTTTT.

The table lists this clone with a count of one. CDR3 sequence reads: CASSEQGKGPGELFF. The CDR3 DNA is TGTGCCAGCAGCGAACAGGGCAAGGGGCCCGGGGAGCTGTTTTTT. The gene calls are TRBV7-2 and TRBJ2-2, with TRBD1 as a possible D gene (6 bases). Trimming removed 5 bases at V and 6 bases at J, with 16 bases between. Germline CDR1 is SGHTA and CDR2 is FQGNSA. The CDR3 sequence is 15 residues long.

The chain couples TRBV9 to TRBJ2-2; D ambiguous. The V and J ends lost 4 bases and 3 bases respectively, with 7 bases between them. The CDR3 contains 13 residues. CDR1 and CDR2 (germline): SGDLS, YYNGEE. CDR3 coding DNA: TGTGCCAGCAGCAACCGGGACACCGGGGAGCTGTTTTTT. Amino acids: CASSNRDTGELFF.

V is TRBV7-8 and J is TRBJ1-2; D perhaps matches TRBD1 (6 bases). The CDR3 runs 15 residues. V lost 5 bases, J lost 6 bases, and 19 bases lay in between. CDR1 is SGHVS, CDR2 FQNEAQ, per germline. CDR3 DNA sequence: TGTGCCAGCAGCCGGGGGACAATGTCCCCGAATGGCTACACCTTC. Amino acid sequence: CASSRGTMSPNGYTF.

The chain carries TRBV4-2 and TRBJ2-2; 9 bases agree with TRBD2. Trimming at V came to 8 bases and at J to 5 bases, leaving 18 bases not matched to a gene. Germline CDR1 and CDR2: LGHNA and YNFKEQ. The length of the CDR3 is 18 residues. In nucleotides, the CDR3 is TGTGCCAGCGGCAGCGAGCGGGGGGCCGAGCTTATGACCGGGGAGCTGTTTTTT. It translates to CASGSERGAELMTGELFF.

The rearrangement links TRBV5-1 to TRBJ2-2; either TRBD1 or TRBD2 may fit D (6 bases each). Germline loops: CDR1 SGHRS, CDR2 YFSETQ. CDR3 length: 13 residues. V shed 4 bases and J shed 7 bases, with 11 bases lying between them. For the CDR3, the DNA is TGCGCCAGCAGCCGAGGGGGGAGCGGGGAGCTGTTTTTT. Encoded protein: CASSRGGSGELFF.

V is TRBV9 and J is TRBJ2-3, with TRBD1 matching over 7 bases. This CDR3 has 16 amino acids. Germline CDR1 and CDR2: SGDLS and YYNGEE. J was trimmed by 1 base and V by 1 base; bases with no gene match: 6. The CDR3, as DNA: TGTGCCAGCAGCGTAAGACAGGGATGGGGCACAGATACGCAGTATTTT. Protein product: CASSVRQGWGTDTQYF.

This clone occurred once. J is TRBJ1-4 and V is TRBV5-1, with 10 bases lining up with TRBD1. Unmatched junction bases numbered 14, after V lost 7 bases and J lost 8 bases. Germline CDR1 is SGHRS and CDR2 is YFSETQ. This CDR3 has 16 residues. CDR3 DNA sequence: TGCGCCAGCCGCAAATTGACAGGGGGCTCTGACGAAAAACTGTTTTTT. It translates to CASRKLTGGSDEKLFF.